This T cell receptor beta chain was identified in a study of control samples from healthy donors and cancer patients. Measured with immunoSEQ multiplex PCR; TCRdb has only the in-frame clones, and not every one. The data contain about 170,000 clones, 88% of them singletons. CDR3 length equals 14 residues. V lost 0 bases, J lost 6 bases, and 2 bases stayed unmatched. Germline CDR1 is SGHNT and CDR2 is YYREEE (reference sequence). The sample taken for sequencing was blood. The receptor was isolated from a young woman in good health. The genes are TRBV5-4 and TRBJ1-5; 8 bases map to TRBD1. The CDR3 nucleotides read TGTGCCAGCAGCTTGGCAGGGGGCGGTCAGCCCCAGCATTTT. Amino acid sequence: CASSLAGGGQPQHF.